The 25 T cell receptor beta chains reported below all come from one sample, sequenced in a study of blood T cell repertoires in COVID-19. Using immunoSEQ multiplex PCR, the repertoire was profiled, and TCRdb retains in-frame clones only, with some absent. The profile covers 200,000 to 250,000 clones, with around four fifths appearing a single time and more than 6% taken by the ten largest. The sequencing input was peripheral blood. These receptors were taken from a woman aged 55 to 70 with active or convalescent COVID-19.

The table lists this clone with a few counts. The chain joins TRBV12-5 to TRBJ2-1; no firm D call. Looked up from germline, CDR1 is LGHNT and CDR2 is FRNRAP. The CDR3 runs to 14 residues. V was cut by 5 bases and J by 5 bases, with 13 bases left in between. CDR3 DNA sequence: TGTGCTAGTGGTCCTTTTAGTTCCGACAATGAGCAGTTCTTC. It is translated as CASGPFSSDNEQFF. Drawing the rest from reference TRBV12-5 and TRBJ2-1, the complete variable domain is DARVTQTPRHKVTEMGQEVTMRCQPILGHNTVFWYRQTMMQGLELLAYFRNRAPLDDSGMPKDRFSAEMPDATLATLKIQPSEPRDSAVYFCASGPFSSDNEQFFGPGTRLTVL.

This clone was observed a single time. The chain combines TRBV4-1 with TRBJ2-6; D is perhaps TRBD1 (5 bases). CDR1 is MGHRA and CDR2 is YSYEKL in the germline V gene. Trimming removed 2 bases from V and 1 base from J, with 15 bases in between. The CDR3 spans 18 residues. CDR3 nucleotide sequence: TGCGCCAGCAGCCAACCAGGGCAACGCAGGTCTGGGGCCAACGTCCTGACTTTC. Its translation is CASSQPGQRRSGANVLTF.

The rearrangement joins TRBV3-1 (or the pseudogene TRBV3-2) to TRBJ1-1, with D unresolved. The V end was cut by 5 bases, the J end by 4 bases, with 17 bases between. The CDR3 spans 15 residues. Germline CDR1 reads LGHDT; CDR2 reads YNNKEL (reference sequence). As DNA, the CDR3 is TGTGCCAGCAGCTCACTTTTAACGGGGAGCACTGAAGCTTTCTTT. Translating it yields CASSSLLTGSTEAFF.

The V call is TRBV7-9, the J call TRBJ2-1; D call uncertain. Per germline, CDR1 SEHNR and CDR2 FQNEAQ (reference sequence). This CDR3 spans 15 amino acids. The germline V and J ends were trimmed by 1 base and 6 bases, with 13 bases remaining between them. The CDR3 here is CASSLGLLVPNEQFF. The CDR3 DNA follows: TGTGCCAGCAGCTTAGGACTCTTGGTCCCCAATGAGCAGTTCTTC.

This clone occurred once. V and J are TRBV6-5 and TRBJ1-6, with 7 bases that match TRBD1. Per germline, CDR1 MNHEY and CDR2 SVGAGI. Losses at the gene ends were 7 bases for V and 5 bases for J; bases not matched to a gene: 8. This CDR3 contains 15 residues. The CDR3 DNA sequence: TGTGCCAGCAATAAACAGGGGCGTAATAATTCACCCCTCCACTTT. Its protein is CASNKQGRNNSPLHF.

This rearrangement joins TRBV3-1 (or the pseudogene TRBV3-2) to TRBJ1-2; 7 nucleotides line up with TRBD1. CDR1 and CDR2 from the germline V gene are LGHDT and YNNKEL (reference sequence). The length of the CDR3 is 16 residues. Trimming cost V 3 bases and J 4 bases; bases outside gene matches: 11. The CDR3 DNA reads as TGTGCCAGCAGCCAGCCGACAGGGCCTACTTTCTATGGCTACACCTTC. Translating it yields CASSQPTGPTFYGYTF.

In DNA form, the CDR3 reads TGTGCCAGCAGTTCTCCTGCCGGAGCAACTAATGAAAAACTGTTTTTT. It is translated as CASSSPAGATNEKLFF. The chain couples TRBV28 to TRBJ1-4; D is undetermined. The germline V gene has CDR1 MDHEN and CDR2 SYDVKM. Trimming removed 4 bases at V and 0 bases at J, with 12 bases between. The CDR3 extends over 16 amino acids.

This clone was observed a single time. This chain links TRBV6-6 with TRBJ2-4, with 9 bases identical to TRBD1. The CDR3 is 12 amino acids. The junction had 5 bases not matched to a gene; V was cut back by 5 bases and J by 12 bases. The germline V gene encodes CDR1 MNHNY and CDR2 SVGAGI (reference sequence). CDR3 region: CASSPPGQGQYF. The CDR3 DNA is TGTGCCAGCAGTCCGCCGGGACAGGGTCAGTACTTC.

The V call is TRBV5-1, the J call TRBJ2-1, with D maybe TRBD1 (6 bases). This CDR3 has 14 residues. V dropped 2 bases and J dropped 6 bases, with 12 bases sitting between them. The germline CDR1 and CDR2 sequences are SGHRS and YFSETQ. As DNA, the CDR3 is TGCGCCAGCAGCTTAGGGGGAGTTTCCAATGAGCAGTTCTTC. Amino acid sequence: CASSLGGVSNEQFF.

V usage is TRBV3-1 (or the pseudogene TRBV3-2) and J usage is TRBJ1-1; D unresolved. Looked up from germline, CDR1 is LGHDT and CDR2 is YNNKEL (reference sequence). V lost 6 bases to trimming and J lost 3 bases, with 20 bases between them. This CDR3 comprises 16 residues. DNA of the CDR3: TGTGCCAGCAGGTTCTCAGCGGGAAGGATTGACACTGAAGCTTTCTTT. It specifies CASRFSAGRIDTEAFF.

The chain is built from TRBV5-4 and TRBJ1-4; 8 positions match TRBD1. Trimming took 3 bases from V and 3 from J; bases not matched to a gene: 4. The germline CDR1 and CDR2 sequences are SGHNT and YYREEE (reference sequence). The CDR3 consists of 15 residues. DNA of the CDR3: TGTGCCAGCAGCTCAGGGGGCGCCCCTAATGAAAAACTGTTTTTT. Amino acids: CASSSGGAPNEKLFF.

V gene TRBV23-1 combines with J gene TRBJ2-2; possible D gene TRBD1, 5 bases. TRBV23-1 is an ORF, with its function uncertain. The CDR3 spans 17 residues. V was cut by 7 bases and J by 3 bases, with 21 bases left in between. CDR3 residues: CASTRSLAGFYTGELFF. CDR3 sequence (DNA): TGCGCCAGCACCAGAAGCTTGGCAGGGTTCTACACCGGGGAGCTGTTTTTT.

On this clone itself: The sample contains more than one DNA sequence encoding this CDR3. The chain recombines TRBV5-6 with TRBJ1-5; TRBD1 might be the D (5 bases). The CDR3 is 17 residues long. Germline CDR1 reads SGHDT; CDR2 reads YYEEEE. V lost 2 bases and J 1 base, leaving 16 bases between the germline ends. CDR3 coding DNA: TGTGCCAGCAGCTTTTTTGGGGCCTCGGGCAGCAATCAGCCCCAGCATTTT. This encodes CASSFFGASGSNQPQHF.

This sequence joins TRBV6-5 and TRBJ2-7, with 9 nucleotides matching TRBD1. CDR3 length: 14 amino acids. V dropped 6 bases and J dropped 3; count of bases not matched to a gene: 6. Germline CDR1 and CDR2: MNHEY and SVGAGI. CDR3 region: CASRTGTGHYEQYF. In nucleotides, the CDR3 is TGTGCCAGCAGAACCGGGACAGGGCACTACGAGCAGTACTTC.

CDR3 region: CASSETGTSGTQQYF. The CDR3, as DNA: TGTGCCAGCAGTGAAACCGGGACTAGCGGAACTCAGCAGTACTTC. The V gene is TRBV2, the J gene TRBJ2-7, with TRBD2 matching over 11 bases. The CDR3 sequence is 15 residues long. The ends lost 2 bases at V and 8 bases at J; junction bases unmatched: 8. CDR1 and CDR2 (germline): SNHLY, FYNNEI.

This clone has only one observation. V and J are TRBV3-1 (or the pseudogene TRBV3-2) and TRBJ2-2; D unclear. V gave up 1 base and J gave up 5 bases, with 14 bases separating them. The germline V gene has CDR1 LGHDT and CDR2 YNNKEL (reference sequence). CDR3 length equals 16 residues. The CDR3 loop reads CASSQGVRVPTGELFF. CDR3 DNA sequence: TGTGCCAGCAGCCAAGGCGTCCGGGTGCCGACCGGGGAGCTGTTTTTT.

The CDR3 DNA reads as TGCGCCAGCAGCCGATCTAGCGGGGCCACCTACGAGCAGTACTTC. Translating it yields CASSRSSGATYEQYF. The chain combines TRBV5-1 with TRBJ2-7; 9 bases are shared with TRBD2. Germline CDR1 reads SGHRS; CDR2 reads YFSETQ. J gave up 2 bases and V 4 bases, and 7 bases lay outside the gene matches. CDR3 size: 15 residues.

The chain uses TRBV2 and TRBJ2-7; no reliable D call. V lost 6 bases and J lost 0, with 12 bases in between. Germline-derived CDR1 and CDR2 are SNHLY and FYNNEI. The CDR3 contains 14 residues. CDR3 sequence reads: CASSPLLSSYEQYF. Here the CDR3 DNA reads TGTGCCAGCAGCCCCCTACTAAGCTCCTACGAGCAGTACTTC.

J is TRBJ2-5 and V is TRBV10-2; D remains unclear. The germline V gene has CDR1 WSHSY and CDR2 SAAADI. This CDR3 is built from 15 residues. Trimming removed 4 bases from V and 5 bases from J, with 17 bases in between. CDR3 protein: CASSGDSFFEETQYF. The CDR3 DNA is TGCGCCAGCAGTGGAGACTCCTTTTTTGAGGAGACCCAGTACTTC.

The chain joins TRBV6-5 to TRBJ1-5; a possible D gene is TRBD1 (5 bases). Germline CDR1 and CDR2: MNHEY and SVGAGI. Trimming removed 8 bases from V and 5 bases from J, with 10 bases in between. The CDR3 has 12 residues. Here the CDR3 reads CASLTGDQPQHF. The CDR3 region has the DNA TGTGCCAGCCTTACGGGGGATCAGCCCCAGCATTTT.

CDR3 sequence reads: CASSSGARDEQYV. CDR3 nucleotides: TGTGCCAGCAGCTCCGGAGCCAGAGACGAGCAGTACGTC. The chain is built from TRBV5-6 and TRBJ2-7, with unresolved D. This CDR3 is 13 amino acids long. V lost 3 bases, J lost 5 bases, and 12 bases lay in between. Per the germline V gene, CDR1 is SGHDT and CDR2 is YYEEEE.

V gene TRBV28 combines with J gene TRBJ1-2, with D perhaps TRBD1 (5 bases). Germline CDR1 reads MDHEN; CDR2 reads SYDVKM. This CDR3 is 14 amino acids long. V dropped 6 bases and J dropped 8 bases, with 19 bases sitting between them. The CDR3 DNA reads TGTGCCAGCAGCCCTACGGGAGGGACGGGGGGCTACACCTTC. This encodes CASSPTGGTGGYTF.

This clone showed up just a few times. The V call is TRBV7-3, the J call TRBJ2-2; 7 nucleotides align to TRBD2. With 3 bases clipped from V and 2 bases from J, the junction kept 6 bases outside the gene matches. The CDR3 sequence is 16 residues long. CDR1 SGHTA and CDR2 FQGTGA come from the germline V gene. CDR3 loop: CASSFGGRTNTGELFF. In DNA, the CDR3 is TGTGCCAGCAGCTTCGGCGGGAGAACTAACACCGGGGAGCTGTTTTTT.

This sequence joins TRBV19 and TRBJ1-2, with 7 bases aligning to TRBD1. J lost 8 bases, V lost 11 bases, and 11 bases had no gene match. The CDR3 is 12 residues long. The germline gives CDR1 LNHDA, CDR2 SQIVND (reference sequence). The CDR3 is CASLVTGLGYTF. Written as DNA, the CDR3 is TGTGCCTCGTTGGTGACAGGGTTGGGCTACACCTTC.

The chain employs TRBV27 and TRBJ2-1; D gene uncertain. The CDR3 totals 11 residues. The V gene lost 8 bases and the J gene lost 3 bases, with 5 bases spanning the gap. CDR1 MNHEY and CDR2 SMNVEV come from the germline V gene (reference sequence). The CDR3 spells CASGHYNEQFF. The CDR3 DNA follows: TGTGCCAGCGGGCACTACAATGAGCAGTTCTTC.